The 30 T cell receptor beta chains presented below share a single source sample, sequenced in a study of T-cell memory formation after mild COVID-19. TCRdb passed the 5' RACE reads through MiXCR, listing each CDR3 protein once. The sample lists 300,000 to 400,000 distinct CDR3 sequences; roughly 15% were seen once. Sequencing input: PBMCs or a T cell subset sorted from them (not recorded which). The receptors here all came from a man aged 18-30 years who had mild COVID-19 (a few samples of this study predate the infection). Cell type and time point are not known.

The V call is TRBV5-1, the J call TRBJ2-5; 8 bases match TRBD1. Germline CDR1 SGHRS, CDR2 YFSETQ. The CDR3 covers 17 residues. With 4 bases clipped from V and 3 bases from J, the junction kept 14 bases outside the gene matches. CDR3 sequence reads: CASSIKGLGQGKETQYF. DNA of the CDR3: TGCGCCAGCAGCATAAAAGGACTCGGACAGGGAAAAGAGACCCAGTACTTC.

This clonotype was seen more than once but under ten times. The V and J genes are TRBV27 and TRBJ2-7, with D possibly matching TRBD1 (5 bases). In germline, CDR1 is MNHEY, CDR2 SMNVEV (reference sequence). The CDR3 totals 14 residues. V lost 3 bases and J lost 2, with 11 bases in between. The CDR3 loop reads CASSLTQGTYEQYV. The CDR3 coding sequence is TGTGCCAGCAGTTTGACCCAGGGTACCTACGAGCAGTACGTC.

CDR3 region: CSVPGGPKNIQYF. The CDR3 region has the DNA TGCAGCGTCCCCGGGGGACCCAAAAACATTCAGTACTTC. The chain recombines TRBV29-1 with TRBJ2-4, with D perhaps matching TRBD2 (6 bases). Trimming stripped 6 bases from V and 2 bases from J, with 11 bases between. Germline V gene lookup returns CDR1 SQVTM and CDR2 ANQGSEA. The CDR3 spans 13 residues.

This clonotype was detected only a few times. The V call is TRBV20-1, the J call TRBJ2-7; D gene unclear. The V end was cut by 3 bases, the J end by 2 bases, with 14 bases between. From germline, CDR1 is DFQATT and CDR2 SNEGSKA (reference sequence). This CDR3 has 14 amino acids. The CDR3, as DNA: TGCAGTGCTAGGGGCCTCTACTATACCTACGAGCAGTACTTC. This encodes CSARGLYYTYEQYF.

This clonotype was seen a few times. This sequence joins TRBV2 and TRBJ1-1; TRBD1 might be the D (5 bases). This CDR3 is 16 amino acids long. Germline CDR1 is SNHLY and CDR2 is FYNNEI. The V end lost 1 base, the J end lost 2 bases, and 14 bases lay between the germline ends. The CDR3 DNA reads as TGTGCCAGCAGTGAAGGGAACGCAGGGCCAAACACTGAAGCTTTCTTT. It yields the protein CASSEGNAGPNTEAFF.

The chain has TRBV29-1 and TRBJ1-2, with 10 bases lining up with TRBD1. In germline, CDR1 is SQVTM, CDR2 ANQGSEA. The CDR3 is made up of 14 amino acids. V shed 1 base and J 4 bases; nucleotides not matched to a gene: 3. The CDR3 DNA reads as TGCAGCGTTGAAGTGGACAGGGGGGGCTATGGCTACACCTTC. It specifies CSVEVDRGGYGYTF.

This chain joins TRBV27 and TRBJ2-7, with D possibly matching TRBD1 (6 bases). Germline CDR1 is MNHEY and CDR2 is SMNVEV (reference sequence). The CDR3 totals 16 residues. Trimming removed 5 bases at V and 9 bases at J, with 26 bases between. CDR3 sequence (DNA): TGTGCCAGCAGTCCACTAACCCGGGACACTGGTGGTCGGCAGTACGTC. Its translation is CASSPLTRDTGGRQYV.

This clonotype was detected only a few times. The gene calls are TRBV4-3 and TRBJ2-3; D may match TRBD1 or TRBD2 (5 bases each). Germline values: CDR1 LGHNA, CDR2 YSLEER. Trimming took 4 bases from V and 2 from J, leaving 22 bases between them. The CDR3 is made up of 18 amino acids. The CDR3 is CASSRLRGGEGHTDTQYF. The CDR3, as DNA: TGCGCCAGCAGCCGTTTGAGGGGCGGCGAGGGGCACACAGATACGCAGTATTTT.

Many counts were recorded for this clonotype. This chain links TRBV7-9 with TRBJ2-3; the D gene could be TRBD1 or TRBD2 (5 bases each). Germline CDR1 is SEHNR and CDR2 is FQNEAQ (reference sequence). The CDR3 extends over 15 amino acids. V gave up 5 bases and J gave up 2 bases, with 14 bases separating them. In nucleotides, the CDR3 is TGTGCCAGCAGCCTAACATCCGGGGCCACAGATACGCAGTATTTT. It yields the protein CASSLTSGATDTQYF.

This clonotype turned up a few times. V and J are TRBV7-2 and TRBJ2-3; D may correspond to TRBD1 or TRBD2 (5 bases each). The CDR3 is made up of 15 amino acids. V was trimmed by 1 base and J by 6 bases, leaving 14 bases between them. Germline CDR1 is SGHTA and CDR2 is FQGNSA. CDR3 loop: CASSLVSGQTDTQYF. In DNA, the CDR3 is TGTGCCAGCAGCTTAGTATCGGGGCAAACGGATACGCAGTATTTT. Full variable domain (missing parts from reference TRBV7-2 and TRBJ2-3): GAGVSQSPSNKVTEKGKDVELRCDPISGHTALYWYRQSLGQGLEFLIYFQGNSAPDKSGLPSDRFSAERTGGSVSTLTIQRTQQEDSAVYLCASSLVSGQTDTQYFGPGTRLTVL.

V usage is TRBV6-2 or TRBV6-3 and J usage is TRBJ2-7; 8 bases match TRBD2. Looked up from germline, CDR1 is MNHEY and CDR2 is SVGEGT. V was pared by 0 bases and J by 6 bases, with 16 bases of the junction left unmatched. The CDR3 has 18 amino acids. The CDR3 region has the DNA TGTGCCAGCAGTTACTCTCGGGGGGGGAGTCCCGAACCGGTCGAGCAGTACGTC. Amino acid sequence: CASSYSRGGSPEPVEQYV.

This chain links TRBV5-4 with TRBJ2-3; possible D gene TRBD2, 6 bases. V was cut by 5 bases and J by 2 bases, with 15 bases left in between. This CDR3 is 15 amino acids long. CDR1 SGHNT and CDR2 YYREEE come from the germline V gene (reference sequence). In DNA form, the CDR3 reads TGTGCCAGCAGTCCGGCGGGGCCTTTCACAGATACGCAGTATTTT. This encodes CASSPAGPFTDTQYF.

This chain connects TRBV5-6 to TRBJ1-4; 7 nucleotides agree with TRBD1. J lost 0 bases, V lost 4 bases, and 6 bases had no gene match. Germline loops: CDR1 SGHDT, CDR2 YYEEEE. The CDR3 is 16 amino acids. CDR3 residues: CASSPTGFSTNEKLFF. CDR3 nucleotide sequence: TGTGCCAGCAGCCCGACAGGGTTTTCAACTAATGAAAAACTGTTTTTT.

This clonotype appeared many times. The rearrangement uses TRBV5-1 and TRBJ2-1, with 9 bases fitting TRBD1. The CDR3 spans 15 residues. Germline CDR1 and CDR2: SGHRS and YFSETQ. V lost 2 bases, J lost 6 bases, and 6 bases stayed unmatched. The CDR3 is CASSFTGQGINEQFF. DNA of the CDR3: TGCGCCAGCAGCTTTACGGGACAGGGTATCAATGAGCAGTTCTTC.

This chain connects TRBV7-2 to TRBJ1-1; D is undetermined. Trimming took 1 base from V and 1 from J, leaving 7 bases between them. Germline CDR1 SGHTA, CDR2 FQGNSA. This CDR3 comprises 14 residues. The CDR3 coding sequence is TGTGCCAGCAGCTTAGTATCAGCGAACACTGAAGCTTTCTTT. This translates into CASSLVSANTEAFF. Full variable domain (missing parts from reference TRBV7-2 and TRBJ1-1): GAGVSQSPSNKVTEKGKDVELRCDPISGHTALYWYRQSLGQGLEFLIYFQGNSAPDKSGLPSDRFSAERTGGSVSTLTIQRTQQEDSAVYLCASSLVSANTEAFFGQGTRLTVV.

This chain uses TRBV4-2 with TRBJ1-3; TRBD1 might be the D (5 bases). Trimming stripped 1 base from V and 0 bases from J, with 19 bases between. The germline V gene encodes CDR1 LGHNA and CDR2 YNFKEQ. The CDR3 sequence is 19 residues long. Here the CDR3 DNA reads TGTGCCAGCAGCCAAGGGCCTTACTGGCAGGGAGTCTCTGGAAACACCATATATTTT. Translated: CASSQGPYWQGVSGNTIYF.

This clonotype was detected a few times. The rearrangement links TRBV5-1 to TRBJ2-2; D unresolved. Germline V CDR1 and CDR2: SGHRS, YFSETQ. V lost 5 bases, J lost 4 bases, and 18 bases lay in between. The CDR3 extends over 16 amino acids. The CDR3 protein is CASSYIDGFLTGELFF. The CDR3 coding sequence is TGCGCCAGCAGTTATATTGATGGTTTTCTCACCGGGGAGCTGTTTTTT.

This clonotype was counted many times. The chain links TRBV5-6 to TRBJ2-5, with no clear D. With 3 bases removed from V and 5 bases from J, the gap between germline ends came to 11 bases. Germline loops: CDR1 SGHDT, CDR2 YYEEEE. The CDR3 has 13 residues. In DNA form, the CDR3 reads TGTGCCAGCAGCTCCACATATACGGAGACCCAGTACTTC. This sequence encodes CASSSTYTETQYF.

The V and J genes are TRBV2 and TRBJ1-2, with a tentative D call TRBD1 (5 bases). The CDR3 consists of 14 residues. V was shortened by 7 bases and J by 4 bases, with 16 bases between the two germline ends. Germline loops: CDR1 SNHLY, CDR2 FYNNEI. The CDR3 nucleotides are TGTGCCAGCAAAGTGGCGGCAGGGTCCTATGGCTACACCTTC. Amino acids: CASKVAAGSYGYTF.

This chain links TRBV19 with TRBJ1-1; 7 positions match TRBD1. Germline V gene sequence: CDR1 LNHDA, CDR2 SQIVND (reference sequence). The CDR3 is made up of 14 amino acids. Trimming at V came to 6 bases and at J to 1 base, leaving 5 bases not matched to a gene. The CDR3 nucleotides are TGTGCCAGTAGGGGGGACAGACCGAACACTGAAGCTTTCTTT. This codes for CASRGDRPNTEAFF.

This clonotype was detected a few times. This sequence joins TRBV7-2 and TRBJ2-6; no clear D gene. V was cut by 1 base and J by 4 bases, with 11 bases left in between. CDR1 and CDR2 from the germline V gene are SGHTA and FQGNSA. This CDR3 is built from 16 residues. The CDR3 is CASSLVAAMGANVLTF. The CDR3 coding sequence is TGTGCCAGCAGCTTAGTTGCCGCGATGGGGGCCAACGTCCTGACTTTC.

This clonotype was found many times. The chain uses TRBV29-1 and TRBJ1-1, with 9 bases that match TRBD1. In germline, CDR1 is SQVTM, CDR2 ANQGSEA. V gave up 7 bases and J gave up 1 base; unmatched junction bases: 4. This CDR3 is 13 amino acids long. As DNA, the CDR3 is TGCAGCGAAAGACAGGGGGAGAACACTGAAGCTTTCTTT. It specifies CSERQGENTEAFF.

The CDR3, as DNA: TGCAGCGTTGCGTCAGGGTATAAAGGCTATGGCTACACCTTC. Its protein product is CSVASGYKGYGYTF. The chain employs TRBV29-1 and TRBJ1-2; D possibly corresponds to TRBD1 (5 bases). Trimming cost V 4 bases and J 4 bases, with 16 bases left between them. The CDR3 length is 14 residues. Germline-derived CDR1 and CDR2 are SQVTM and ANQGSEA.

Only a few counts were recorded for this clonotype. The rearrangement joins TRBV4-1 to TRBJ2-1; tentatively, D is TRBD1 (5 bases). The CDR3 covers 16 residues. CDR1 is MGHRA, CDR2 YSYEKL, per germline. Trimming took 3 bases from V and 7 from J, leaving 19 bases between them. The CDR3 loop reads CASSHRTPGYRNEQFF. The CDR3 DNA reads as TGCGCCAGCAGCCACCGCACTCCGGGTTACAGGAATGAGCAGTTCTTC.

This clonotype was seen ten or more times. The chain employs TRBV27 and TRBJ2-1; the D gene could be TRBD1 or TRBD2 (5 bases each). Germline loops: CDR1 MNHEY, CDR2 SMNVEV (reference sequence). This CDR3 region has 14 residues. The germline V and J ends were trimmed by 5 bases and 2 bases, with 10 bases remaining between them. In DNA, the CDR3 is TGTGCCAGCAGTCCGGGGCCTACCTACAATGAGCAGTTCTTC. As protein: CASSPGPTYNEQFF.

The table lists this clonotype with a few counts. The V gene is TRBV7-2, the J gene TRBJ2-7; D is perhaps TRBD2 (5 bases). Trimming took off 1 base at V and 3 bases at J, with 13 bases between the two ends. CDR3 length equals 15 residues. Per germline, CDR1 SGHTA and CDR2 FQGNSA. CDR3 residues: CASSLVEGGLYEQYF. In DNA, the CDR3 is TGTGCCAGCAGCTTAGTCGAGGGTGGACTCTACGAGCAGTACTTC.

This clonotype was detected many times. This chain joins TRBV7-8 and TRBJ1-6; D not resolved. Trimming left V 5 bases short and J 0 bases short, with 17 bases between. The CDR3 has 18 residues. Germline CDR1 and CDR2: SGHVS and FQNEAQ. The CDR3 nucleotides read TGTGCCAGCAGCAATCCCATTACCGAGAGCTCCTATAATTCACCCCTCCACTTT. It is translated as CASSNPITESSYNSPLHF.

The genes are TRBV12-3 or TRBV12-4 and TRBJ2-7; 7 bases fit TRBD1. After removal of 0 bases from V and 2 bases from J, the junction contained 4 bases not matched to a gene. The CDR3 consists of 15 residues. This CDR3 is CASSLARQGAYEQYF. The CDR3 DNA is TGTGCCAGCAGTTTAGCGAGACAGGGAGCCTACGAGCAGTACTTC.

CDR3 nucleotide sequence: TGTGCCAGCACCGGGGTTGGCTACACCTTC. Amino acids: CASTGVGYTF. The V call is TRBV2, the J call TRBJ1-2, with D hard to call. This CDR3 has 10 amino acids. Germline V gene sequence: CDR1 SNHLY, CDR2 FYNNEI. Trimming removed 7 bases from V and 7 bases from J, with 7 bases in between.

This clonotype occurred many times. The chain is built from TRBV7-9 and TRBJ1-4; D not certain. The CDR3 is 14 residues long. Germline assignment: CDR1 SEHNR and CDR2 FQNEAQ (reference sequence). V was cut by 0 bases and J by 0 bases, with 2 bases left in between. CDR3 protein: CASSLAATNEKLFF. In nucleotides, the CDR3 is TGTGCCAGCAGCTTAGCTGCAACTAATGAAAAACTGTTTTTT.